The following is a T cell receptor (beta chain) sequence with its context. This clonotype appeared many times. Its specific antigen is unknown. No per-base quality is available; no much larger clone lies one base away. This sample is part of a study of neurological immune-mediated disorders (dated by TCRdb to the late 2010s). Regarding the research as a whole: Peripheral blood TCR-beta repertoires from patients with HTLV-I-associated myelopathy (HAM/TSP), patients with multiple sclerosis, and healthy controls were compared in the study using UMI-based sequencing. The roughly 100 TCR-beta libraries covered PBMC samples along with longitudinal samples, technical triplicates, and paired sorted CD4+ and CD8+ T-cell subsets. Longitudinal HAM/TSP donors and healthy donors each had 3 time-points at intervals of roughly 3-45 months. The cohort was made up of some 70 subjects, consisting of some 14 HAM/TSP patients, 34 multiple sclerosis patients and around 20 healthy controls. Results the study describes overall, beyond this receptor: Expanded clones from different subjects shared no identical CDR3 amino acid sequences, which suggests that TCR-beta repertoires were private in all groups. TCR clonal expansion was highest in HAM/TSP patients and lowest in MS patients, with MS patients falling below even healthy controls.

Reading the label with the study, this specimen's time point is: longitudinal time-point 1 (baseline). Unsorted PBMC libraries were generated from 2 million PBMCs stored in RNAlater at -80 °C until RNA extraction. Peripheral blood was subjected to Ficoll-Hypaque density gradient centrifugation to isolate PBMCs, which were then cryopreserved in liquid nitrogen. For CDR1 and CDR2, the germline V gene lists SGDLS and YYNGEE. V was cut back by 3 bases and J by 2 bases, leaving a gap of 8 bases between them. The CDR3 numbers 13 residues from cysteine through phenylalanine. CDR3 DNA is the only sequence kept; it has 39 bases, read in frame from the first base. cDNA synthesis used template-switch 5'RACE with a primer carrying a 10-nucleotide random unique molecular identifier tagging each TCR transcript. Every sequencing run covered 15-18 subjects and yielded more than 170 million TCR-beta sequences. The RNeasy kit was used to extract total RNA. TCR-beta VDJ regions were amplified with primers for the TCR constant region and the 5'RACE anchor, using the KAPA Real-time Library Amplification kit. Sample indexes and Illumina adaptors were added in a first PCR, after which library yield was increased in a second PCR. After purification with Ampure beads, the TCR product of roughly 650 bp was size-selected on a 2% E-gel SizeSelection system. Before pooling, library quality was assessed on a Bioanalyzer, concentration was determined with Qubit, and library quantification was performed with the Kapa Library Quantification kit. An Illumina HiSeq 2500 sequenced the libraries paired-end 2 x 150 bp. To increase sequence diversity, roughly 24-32% phiX was spiked into each library pool. In the original analysis: Quality-filtered reads were processed with the UMI-based MiGEC pipeline, and over 90% of raw TCR sequences were removed by the MiGEC pipeline during error correction. IMGT germline references were used for alignment of VDJ genes, and clonotypes were defined by a unique CDR3 amino acid sequence together with V-J genes. Clonal expansion, Shannon diversity, and CDR3 relatedness (CalcPairwiseDistances, ClusterSamples) were evaluated with VDJtools, and phylogenetic trees were built with CLCbio workbench. A clone was classed as expanded if it had 8 or more unique UMIs, a cutoff based on coefficient-of-variation modelling across technical triplicates. In-frame beta chains were kept once TCRdb had trimmed the public reads at Q25 with fastp and called clones with MiXCR. For every CDR3 protein sequence, its rows merge into one entry that carries the most common genes and DNA. These V and J calls derive from TCRdb rather than the authors' analysis. Across this sample there are 71,000 or so distinct CDR3 sequences, with roughly an eighth seen only once. The ten largest clones take up approximately 4.2% of the sample.

The TCR originated in a female donor with HTLV-1-associated myelopathy (HAM/TSP). The sample consisted of PBMCs. The chain uses TRBV9 and TRBJ1-2, with no confidently assigned D gene. The CDR3 region reads CASSALKNYGYTF. The DNA sequence is TGTGCCAGCAGCGCGTTGAAGAACTATGGCTACACCTTC.